These 32 T cell receptor beta chains originate from one sample sequenced in a study of shared clonotypes between healthy human individuals. The assay was immunoSEQ multiplex PCR, and TCRdb's table has in-frame clones only and misses some. The sample lists approximately 2.5 million clones; roughly 93% were seen once. Sequencing used naive CD4+ T cells from PBMCs. Subset in this sample: CD45RA+ positively selected. The receptor source for this set is a man aged 18 to 35 in good health. Some clones in this sample may be carry-over from other donors' samples.

The chain employs TRBV19 and TRBJ2-2, with TRBD2 as a possible D gene (5 bases). The V gene lost 3 bases and the J gene lost 5 bases, with 10 bases spanning the gap. Germline V gene lookup returns CDR1 LNHDA and CDR2 SQIVND (reference sequence). The CDR3 consists of 14 residues. The CDR3 sequence: CASSIGILTGELFF. DNA of the CDR3: TGTGCCAGTAGTATCGGGATCCTTACCGGGGAGCTGTTTTTT.

This clone has a single count. The same CDR3 also results from other DNA sequences found in this sample. The chain employs TRBV6-5 and TRBJ2-2, with unresolved D. Looked up from germline, CDR1 is MNHEY and CDR2 is SVGAGI. The CDR3 loop spans 11 amino acids. Trimming took off 8 bases at V and 4 bases at J, with 5 bases between the two ends. The CDR3 nucleotides read TGTGCCAGCCGAGCCACCGGGGAGCTGTTTTTT. Encoded protein: CASRATGELFF.

The V and J genes are TRBV6-5 and TRBJ1-1, with 8 bases matching TRBD1. CDR3 size: 15 residues. Trimming at V came to 0 bases and at J to 4 bases, leaving 4 bases not matched to a gene. Germline assignment: CDR1 MNHEY and CDR2 SVGAGI. The chain's CDR3 is CASSYSNRGFTEAFF. CDR3 sequence (DNA): TGTGCCAGCAGTTACTCGAACAGGGGGTTCACTGAAGCTTTCTTT.

The rearrangement links TRBV28 to TRBJ1-2; TRBD1 is a possible D gene (5 bases). Between the trimmed V and J ends, which lost 10 bases and 8 bases, there was a span of 17 bases. The V gene's germline CDR1 is MDHEN and CDR2 SYDVKM. The CDR3 has 12 residues. Here the CDR3 DNA reads TGTGCCACCCTTGGGGGTCTTGGCGGCTACACCTTC. This translates into CATLGGLGGYTF.

The genes are TRBV14 and TRBJ1-1; D remains ambiguous. V was cut by 6 bases and J by 1 base, with 33 bases left in between. Germline lookup yields CDR1 SGHDN and CDR2 FVKESK. The CDR3 runs to 21 residues. CDR3 region: CASSHSPAAFLGMQENTEAFF. The CDR3 nucleotides read TGTGCCAGCAGTCACTCGCCTGCTGCTTTTTTGGGGATGCAGGAGAACACTGAAGCTTTCTTT.

The rearrangement links TRBV9 to TRBJ2-1; the match to TRBD1 covers 10 bases. From germline, CDR1 is SGDLS and CDR2 YYNGEE. The length of the CDR3 is 15 residues. V was pared by 7 bases and J by 9 bases, with 13 bases of the junction left unmatched. CDR3 protein: CASGEGQGSKGEQFF. In DNA, the CDR3 is TGTGCCAGCGGCGAGGGACAGGGGTCCAAAGGTGAGCAGTTCTTC.

This chain connects TRBV27 to TRBJ1-1; 8 bases are shared with TRBD1. The germline CDR1 and CDR2 sequences are MNHEY and SMNVEV (reference sequence). The CDR3 runs 13 residues. With 6 bases clipped from V and 6 bases from J, the junction kept 6 bases outside the gene matches. The DNA of the CDR3 is TGTGCCAGCAGCAGGGGGCAGTGGGCTGAAGCTTTCTTT. Translated, it gives CASSRGQWAEAFF.

This chain uses TRBV28 with TRBJ1-4; D is ambiguous. The CDR3 is made up of 15 amino acids. V lost 4 bases to trimming and J lost 9 bases, with 18 bases between them. From germline, CDR1 is MDHEN and CDR2 SYDVKM. The CDR3, as DNA: TGTGCCAGCAGTTCCCCGGTGGGGATCCAGAAAAAACTGTTTTTT. Translated: CASSSPVGIQKKLFF.

This clone was counted once. This chain uses TRBV6-1 with TRBJ1-2; maybe TRBD1 (5 bases). Trimming took 3 bases from V and 4 from J, leaving 12 bases between them. In germline, CDR1 is MNHNS, CDR2 SASEGT. The CDR3 runs to 14 residues. The CDR3, as DNA: TGTGCCAGCAGTGAGGACACCTCCGGCTATGGCTACACCTTC. It is translated as CASSEDTSGYGYTF.

The gene calls are TRBV29-1 and TRBJ2-7; D possibly matches TRBD1 or TRBD2 (6 bases each). The V end was cut by 2 bases, the J end by 3 bases, with 20 bases between. The CDR3 spans 16 residues. Germline lookup yields CDR1 SQVTM and CDR2 ANQGSEA. The CDR3 DNA follows: TGCAGCGTTGAACAAGTGGGATTCGGGGGCTACTACGAGCAGTACTTC. It translates to CSVEQVGFGGYYEQYF.

This rearrangement joins TRBV4-3 to TRBJ2-5, with TRBD1 as a possible D gene (5 bases). Trimming left V 0 bases short and J 2 bases short, with 10 bases between. The CDR3 loop spans 15 amino acids. Per germline, CDR1 LGHNA and CDR2 YSLEER. Here the CDR3 reads CASSQDLRVQETQYF. CDR3 nucleotide sequence: TGCGCCAGCAGCCAAGATCTCAGGGTACAAGAGACCCAGTACTTC.

The chain joins TRBV11-2 to TRBJ2-1; no clear D gene. This CDR3 is built from 14 residues. CDR1 and CDR2 from the germline V gene are SGHAT and FQNNGV. V was cut by 5 bases and J by 5 bases, with 13 bases left in between. CDR3 sequence reads: CASSPHPRDNEQFF. The CDR3 DNA is TGTGCCAGCAGCCCCCACCCCCGGGACAATGAGCAGTTCTTC.

In DNA, the CDR3 is TGCGCCAGCAGCCCCAGGACCCCCAGCACAGATACGCAGTATTTT. Its protein product is CASSPRTPSTDTQYF. The rearrangement uses TRBV5-1 and TRBJ2-3, with D unclear. V was shortened by 4 bases and J by 0 bases, with 12 bases between the two germline ends. This CDR3 contains 15 residues. Germline V gene lookup returns CDR1 SGHRS and CDR2 YFSETQ.

V and J are TRBV4-1 and TRBJ2-4, with TRBD1 as a possible D gene (6 bases). Between the trimmed V and J ends, which lost 5 bases and 3 bases, there was a span of 8 bases. This CDR3 region has 13 residues. Per germline, CDR1 MGHRA and CDR2 YSYEKL. The CDR3 sequence: CASSGQSKNIQYF. The CDR3 DNA reads as TGCGCCAGCAGCGGACAGAGCAAAAACATTCAGTACTTC.

This chain uses TRBV6-1 with TRBJ2-1; possibly TRBD1 for D (6 bases). The length of the CDR3 is 15 residues. CDR1 and CDR2 from the germline V gene are MNHNS and SASEGT. V was shortened by 6 bases and J by 5 bases, with 17 bases between the two germline ends. The CDR3 DNA is TGTGCCAGCAGGGGACACCGGAGCAATAACAATGAGCAGTTCTTC. Amino acids: CASRGHRSNNNEQFF.

With regard to this clone: The sample holds other DNA sequences that translate to the same CDR3. The gene calls are TRBV18 and TRBJ1-1, with D unresolved. Germline values: CDR1 KGHSH, CDR2 LQKENI. This CDR3 is 12 amino acids long. V shed 1 base and J shed 0 bases, with 0 bases lying between them. The CDR3 sequence is CASSPLNTEAFF. The DNA of the CDR3 is TGTGCCAGCTCACCACTGAACACTGAAGCTTTCTTT.

The chain has TRBV19 and TRBJ1-2, with 7 bases that match TRBD1. Germline CDR1 LNHDA, CDR2 SQIVND (reference sequence). V was pared by 4 bases and J by 3 bases, with 8 bases of the junction left unmatched. This CDR3 is built from 15 residues. The CDR3 spells CASSTRQGRYYGYTF. Here the CDR3 DNA reads TGTGCCAGTAGTACCCGACAGGGAAGGTACTATGGCTACACCTTC.

The genes are TRBV7-9 and TRBJ2-7; 8 nucleotides line up with TRBD1. J lost 1 base, V lost 4 bases, and 9 bases had no gene match. This CDR3 spans 16 amino acids. Germline loops: CDR1 SEHNR, CDR2 FQNEAQ (reference sequence). The CDR3 sequence is CASSSTWGQASYEQYF. The DNA for the CDR3 is TGTGCCAGCAGCTCCACCTGGGGACAGGCTTCCTACGAGCAGTACTTC.

The count of this clone is one. The rearrangement joins TRBV7-2 to TRBJ2-5; no firm D call. The J call may be faulty, since TRBJ2-7 better matches the DNA end. Germline V gives CDR1 SGHTA, CDR2 FQGNSA. CDR3 size: 13 residues. The CDR3 sequence is CASSLGLAYEQYF. The DNA of the CDR3 is TGTGCCAGCAGCTTAGGGCTAGCCTACGAGCAGTACTTC.

The rearrangement uses TRBV29-1 and TRBJ2-5; D is undetermined. The germline gives CDR1 SQVTM, CDR2 ANQGSEA. V lost 8 bases and J 1 base, leaving 14 bases between the germline ends. The CDR3 extends over 13 amino acids. The CDR3 coding sequence is TGCAGCTTATCTACCCAGATCCAAGAGACCCAGTACTTC. The encoded protein is CSLSTQIQETQYF.

The chain carries TRBV7-6 and TRBJ2-6, with 12 nucleotides matching TRBD2. Germline-derived CDR1 and CDR2 are SGHVS and FNYEAQ. The V gene end was trimmed by 3 bases and the J gene end by 3 bases; junction bases not matched to a gene: 6. The length of the CDR3 is 18 residues. This CDR3 reads CASSFRLAGESGANVLTF. CDR3 bases: TGTGCCAGCAGCTTCCGACTAGCGGGAGAGAGTGGGGCCAACGTCCTGACTTTC.

Remarks on this clone: In the same sample, other DNA sequences code for this CDR3. The V gene is TRBV18, the J gene TRBJ2-3, with 7 bases that match TRBD2. The V and J ends lost 7 bases and 5 bases, in that order; junction bases with no gene match: 3. This CDR3 is 12 amino acids long. Germline V gives CDR1 KGHSH, CDR2 LQKENI. The CDR3 region has the DNA TGTGCCAGCTTTCCGGGAGGAGATACGCAGTATTTT. Protein product: CASFPGGDTQYF. Drawing the rest from reference TRBV18 and TRBJ2-3, the complete variable domain is NAGVMQNPRHLVRRRGQEARLRCSPMKGHSHVYWYRQLPEEGLKFMVYLQKENIIDESGMPKERFSAEFPKEGPSILRIQQVVRGDSAAYFCASFPGGDTQYFGPGTRLTVL.

This chain uses TRBV2 with TRBJ2-1; D is possibly TRBD1 or TRBD2 (6 bases each). V gave up 5 bases and J gave up 1 base, with 9 bases separating them. CDR3 length: 14 amino acids. The germline V gene has CDR1 SNHLY and CDR2 FYNNEI. The CDR3 bases are TGTGCCAGCAGTCGGAGGGGGTCCTACAATGAGCAGTTCTTC. This sequence encodes CASSRRGSYNEQFF.

This rearrangement joins TRBV5-5 to TRBJ2-3; D is undetermined. Germline V CDR1 and CDR2: SGHKS, YYEKEE (reference sequence). The V gene lost 2 bases and the J gene lost 2 bases, with 9 bases spanning the gap. This CDR3 region has 14 residues. DNA of the CDR3: TGTGCCAGCAGCTTCGAGACAAACACAGATACGCAGTATTTT. Its translation is CASSFETNTDTQYF.

This clone appeared a single time. Other nucleotide sequences from this sample produce the same CDR3. The chain couples TRBV9 to TRBJ2-5; TRBD2 matches at 12 bases. V trimming: 0 bases; J trimming: 5 bases; junction bases outside the gene matches: 2. The CDR3 sequence is 15 residues long. Germline assignment: CDR1 SGDLS and CDR2 YYNGEE. Here the CDR3 DNA reads TGTGCCAGCAGCGTAGGACTAGCGGGAGTTGAGACCCAGTACTTC. Translating gives CASSVGLAGVETQYF. Supplemented by reference TRBV9 and TRBJ2-5, the full variable domain reads DSGVTQTPKHLITATGQRVTLRCSPRSGDLSVYWYQQSLDQGLQFLIQYYNGEERAKGNILERFSAQQFPDLHSELNLSSLELGDSALYFCASSVGLAGVETQYFGPGTRLLVL.

V usage is TRBV5-4 and J usage is TRBJ2-1; 7 bases are a match to TRBD2. The V gene's germline CDR1 is SGHNT and CDR2 YYREEE (reference sequence). J was trimmed by 5 bases and V by 4 bases; bases with no gene match: 6. The CDR3 is 14 amino acids. Here the CDR3 DNA reads TGTGCCAGCAGCACGGGGAGGGAAAACAATGAGCAGTTCTTC. It yields the protein CASSTGRENNEQFF.

The rearrangement joins TRBV7-9 to TRBJ1-6; 7 bases fit TRBD1. This CDR3 comprises 13 residues. Germline values: CDR1 SEHNR, CDR2 FQNEAQ (reference sequence). Losses at the gene ends were 5 bases for V and 9 bases for J; bases not matched to a gene: 4. CDR3 nucleotide sequence: TGTGCCAGCAGCGACAGGGTGCCTTCACCCCTCCACTTT. Protein sequence: CASSDRVPSPLHF. Looking up the rest from reference TRBV7-9 and TRBJ1-6 gives the full variable domain: DTGVSQNPRHKITKRGQNVTFRCDPISEHNRLYWYRQTLGQGPEFLTYFQNEAQLEKSRLLSDRFSAERPKGSFSTLEIQRTEQGDSAMYLCASSDRVPSPLHFGNGTRLTVT.

This clone was observed once. CDR3 DNA: TGTGCCAGCAGCGTGGACCGGGAGGTTGAGTATTTT. The encoded protein is CASSVDREVEYF. The chain employs TRBV5-4 and TRBJ2-3, with 7 bases identical to TRBD2. This CDR3 has 12 residues. Trimming took 4 bases from V and 13 from J; bases not matched to a gene: 9. Germline CDR1 and CDR2: SGHNT and YYREEE (reference sequence).

The V and J genes are TRBV7-2 and TRBJ1-4, with a weak D call TRBD1 (5 bases). The length of the CDR3 is 13 residues. Germline V gene lookup returns CDR1 SGHTA and CDR2 FQGNSA. Trimming took 5 bases from V and 8 from J, leaving 12 bases between them. The CDR3 region has the DNA TGTGCCAGCAGCGCCCAGGGATGGGAAAAACTGTTTTTT. As protein: CASSAQGWEKLFF.

The gene calls are TRBV5-1 and TRBJ1-4; D not certain. The germline gives CDR1 SGHRS, CDR2 YFSETQ. Trimming removed 0 bases from V and 8 bases from J, with 14 bases in between. This CDR3 contains 15 residues. The DNA of the CDR3 is TGCGCCAGCAGCTTGGCCGGTCAGTCTGGGGAAAAACTGTTTTTT. Translated, it gives CASSLAGQSGEKLFF.

The chain employs TRBV5-1 and TRBJ2-5; TRBD1 matches at 10 bases. CDR3 length: 14 amino acids. V lost 4 bases to trimming and J lost 5 bases; unmatched junction nucleotides: 5. The germline V gene has CDR1 SGHRS and CDR2 YFSETQ. The DNA for the CDR3 is TGCGCCAGCAGCCAAGGGACAGGGGAGGAGACCCAGTACTTC. Its protein product is CASSQGTGEETQYF.

This chain links TRBV27 with TRBJ1-5; D ambiguous. Germline-derived CDR1 and CDR2 are MNHEY and SMNVEV (reference sequence). The CDR3 is made up of 13 amino acids. The germline V and J ends were trimmed by 2 bases and 4 bases, with 6 bases remaining between them. The CDR3 DNA sequence: TGTGCCAGCAGTTTACTGATTAATCAGCCCCAGCATTTT. Its protein product is CASSLLINQPQHF.